This paragraph reports one T cell receptor beta chain. Antigen: not known. The CDR3 contains 17 residues. Germline V gene sequence: CDR1 SNHLY, CDR2 FYNNEI. V trimming: 5 bases; J trimming: 0 bases; junction bases outside the gene matches: 9. The data originate from a study of vaccination and CD4 T cells after COVID-19. The treatment here: roughly 10-day PBMC culture with coronavirus spike peptide pools or control peptides (ViraFEST assay). CD4+ T cells that had been cultured provided DNA sequenced with the Oncomine TCR Beta short-read assay. One entry per CDR3 protein, called by TCRdb with MiXCR from the PCR reads. The data contain around 14,000 distinct CDR3 sequences, over 45% of them singletons.

The chain has TRBV2 and TRBJ1-5; 8 bases agree with TRBD1. Source: CD4+ T cells from blood, cultured in vitro, taken before SARS-CoV-2 vaccination. The receptor was isolated from a human donor who had recovered from COVID-19. This CDR3 reads CASSTFPGQVSNQPQHF. CDR3 bases: TGTGCCAGCAGTACCTTTCCGGGACAGGTTAGCAATCAGCCCCAGCATTTT.